These 18 T cell receptor beta chains were sequenced from one sample in a study of blood T cell repertoires in COVID-19. Data came from immunoSEQ multiplex PCR; TCRdb stores just in-frame clones and leaves some out. The data show roughly 70,000 clones, roughly 80% seen once. The source material was peripheral blood. All receptors derive from a woman at least 80 years old with active or convalescent COVID-19.

The V gene is TRBV4-3, the J gene TRBJ1-6; D perhaps matches TRBD1 (5 bases). The V and J ends lost 0 bases and 13 bases respectively, with 13 bases between them. CDR1 and CDR2 (germline): LGHNA, YSLEER. The CDR3 runs 14 residues. The CDR3 here is CASSQDSDQGPLHF. The CDR3 nucleotides are TGCGCCAGCAGCCAAGATTCAGATCAGGGTCCCCTCCACTTT.

This clone appeared a few times. V and J are TRBV7-8 and TRBJ1-5; D gene unclear. The V and J ends lost 2 bases and 0 bases respectively, with 5 bases between them. The length of the CDR3 is 14 residues. Germline CDR1 reads SGHVS; CDR2 reads FQNEAQ. Here the CDR3 DNA reads TGTGCCAGCAGCTTATACGGTAGCAATCAGCCCCAGCATTTT. Protein: CASSLYGSNQPQHF.

The V call is TRBV11-3, the J call TRBJ1-4; 9 nucleotides agree with TRBD1. Germline lookup yields CDR1 SGHNT and CDR2 YENEEA. This CDR3 is 16 amino acids long. V was clipped by 3 bases and J by 6 bases; unmatched bases: 8. The DNA of the CDR3 is TGTGCCAGCAGCTTCACAACAGGGGGCCTCCATGAAAAACTGTTTTTT. The encoded protein is CASSFTTGGLHEKLFF.

The V gene is TRBV6-2 or TRBV6-3, the J gene TRBJ2-7, with 7 bases matching TRBD2. In germline, CDR1 is MNHEY, CDR2 SVGEGT. There are 15 residues in the CDR3. Trimming at V came to 0 bases and at J to 3 bases, leaving 5 bases not matched to a gene. The CDR3, as DNA: TGTGCCAGCAGTTACTCGAGGCGGGAGAACTACGAGCAGTACTTC. Its protein product is CASSYSRRENYEQYF.

The CDR3 sequence is CASSQRQGNEKLFF. The CDR3 nucleotides are TGTGCCAGCAGTCAACGACAGGGTAATGAAAAACTGTTTTTT. The rearrangement uses TRBV27 and TRBJ1-4; 7 positions agree with TRBD1. With V trimmed by 5 bases and J by 4 bases, 4 bases remained unmatched. The germline V gene has CDR1 MNHEY and CDR2 SMNVEV (reference sequence). The length of the CDR3 is 14 residues.

This clone was detected a few times. This chain uses TRBV7-2 with TRBJ1-5; TRBD1 aligns across 9 bases. Germline CDR1 and CDR2: SGHTA and FQGNSA. This CDR3 has 15 amino acids. V lost 5 bases and J lost 6; bases outside the gene matches: 8. The CDR3 loop is CASSANRGPSQPQHF. In DNA, the CDR3 is TGTGCCAGCAGCGCAAACAGGGGGCCAAGTCAGCCCCAGCATTTT.

The chain joins TRBV13 to TRBJ1-1, with TRBD1 matching over 7 bases. V lost 5 bases to trimming and J lost 7 bases; unmatched junction nucleotides: 7. Germline values: CDR1 PRHDT, CDR2 FYEKMQ (reference sequence). The CDR3 extends over 13 amino acids. The CDR3 sequence is CASSPPRQGEAFF. In DNA, the CDR3 is TGTGCCAGCAGCCCCCCCCGACAGGGTGAAGCTTTCTTT. The whole variable domain, filled in from reference TRBV13 and TRBJ1-1, reads AAGVIQSPRHLIKEKRETATLKCYPIPRHDTVYWYQQGPGQDPQFLISFYEKMQSDKGSIPDRFSAQQFSDYHSELNMSSLELGDSALYFCASSPPRQGEAFFGQGTRLTVV.

The genes are TRBV5-1 and TRBJ1-5; possible D gene TRBD1, 5 bases. Trimming cost V 0 bases and J 4 bases, with 11 bases left between them. Germline loops: CDR1 SGHRS, CDR2 YFSETQ. The CDR3 loop spans 15 amino acids. CDR3 DNA: TGCGCCAGCAGCTTGGAGGGGAAAAGGAATCAGCCCCAGCATTTT. Its translation: CASSLEGKRNQPQHF. The entire variable domain, with the rest obtained from reference TRBV5-1 and TRBJ1-5, is as follows: KAGVTQTPRYLIKTRGQQVTLSCSPISGHRSVSWYQQTPGQGLQFLFEYFSETQRNKGNFPGRFSGRQFSNSRSEMNVSTLELGDSALYLCASSLEGKRNQPQHFGDGTRLSIL.

This clone has just a few counts. This chain connects TRBV4-3 to TRBJ2-1; no definite D call. The CDR3 length is 16 residues. CDR1 and CDR2 from the germline V gene are LGHNA and YSLEER. Trimming shortened V by 0 bases and J by 3 bases, and 12 bases separated the two germline ends. CDR3 bases: TGCGCCAGCAGCCAAGATAGTTGGAGCGACTACAATGAGCAGTTCTTC. As protein: CASSQDSWSDYNEQFF.

This rearrangement joins TRBV7-3 to TRBJ2-1; weak D call: TRBD2 (5 bases). V was cut by 4 bases and J by 0 bases, with 16 bases left in between. This CDR3 comprises 17 residues. Germline V gene data show CDR1 as SGHTA and CDR2 as FQGTGA. The DNA for the CDR3 is TGTGCCAGCAGCTCCCGGGTTAGCGATGACTCCTACAATGAGCAGTTCTTC. Translation: CASSSRVSDDSYNEQFF.

This clone was observed a few times. This rearrangement joins TRBV7-2 to TRBJ2-7, with 7 nucleotides matching TRBD1. Germline CDR1 SGHTA, CDR2 FQGNSA. This CDR3 spans 15 amino acids. V shed 6 bases, J shed 5 bases, and the junction held 13 bases outside the gene matches. CDR3 nucleotide sequence: TGTGCCAGCAGTTATAAGACAGGGAGTCGCGACGAGCAGTACTTC. Its translation is CASSYKTGSRDEQYF. Looking up the rest from reference TRBV7-2 and TRBJ2-7 gives the full variable domain: GAGVSQSPSNKVTEKGKDVELRCDPISGHTALYWYRQSLGQGLEFLIYFQGNSAPDKSGLPSDRFSAERTGGSVSTLTIQRTQQEDSAVYLCASSYKTGSRDEQYFGPGTRLTVT.

This clone came up once. J is TRBJ2-1 and V is TRBV7-2; 9 bases agree with TRBD2. The germline gives CDR1 SGHTA, CDR2 FQGNSA. This CDR3 is built from 16 residues. After removal of 2 bases from V and 1 base from J, the junction contained 3 bases not matched to a gene. CDR3 residues: CASSLNSGSSYNEQFF. The CDR3 DNA is TGTGCCAGCAGCTTAAATAGCGGGAGTTCCTACAATGAGCAGTTCTTC.

The chain recombines TRBV28 with TRBJ1-2; D unresolved. The length of the CDR3 is 11 residues. V lost 3 bases and J 12 bases, leaving 11 bases between the germline ends. CDR1 MDHEN and CDR2 SYDVKM come from the germline V gene. The CDR3 DNA reads TGTGCCAGCAGTTTGAGCCGTGTCCACACCTTC. Translating gives CASSLSRVHTF.

The chain has TRBV2 and TRBJ1-2; D perhaps matches TRBD1 (5 bases). The length of the CDR3 is 16 residues. Deletions cut 6 bases from V and 3 bases from J, with 20 bases between. Germline loops: CDR1 SNHLY, CDR2 FYNNEI. CDR3 protein: CASRPPALQGHYGYTF. The CDR3 nucleotides read TGTGCCAGCAGGCCCCCCGCGTTGCAGGGCCACTATGGCTACACCTTC. Full variable domain (outside the CDR3, taken from reference TRBV2 and TRBJ1-2): EPEVTQTPSHQVTQMGQEVILRCVPISNHLYFYWYRQILGQKVEFLVSFYNNEISEKSEIFDDQFSVERPDGSNFTLKIRSTKLEDSAMYFCASRPPALQGHYGYTFGSGTRLTVV.

CDR3 residues: CAWSSGLAGGETQYF. In DNA, the CDR3 is TGTGCCTGGAGTTCCGGACTAGCGGGGGGGGAGACCCAGTACTTC. The chain recombines TRBV30 with TRBJ2-5, with TRBD2 identical over 15 bases. CDR3 length equals 15 residues. V dropped 2 bases and J dropped 5; count of bases not matched to a gene: 3. The germline V gene encodes CDR1 GTSNPN and CDR2 SVGIG (reference sequence).

This chain connects TRBV5-1 to TRBJ2-5, with 11 bases lining up with TRBD1. The CDR3 is made up of 18 amino acids. From germline, CDR1 is SGHRS and CDR2 YFSETQ. With 3 bases clipped from V and 2 bases from J, the junction kept 12 bases outside the gene matches. CDR3 sequence (DNA): TGCGCCAGCAGCTGGGGGACAGGGGGTCTCGGTAGTCAAGAGACCCAGTACTTC. It is translated as CASSWGTGGLGSQETQYF.

The chain recombines TRBV7-8 with TRBJ2-3, with 7 bases identical to TRBD2. V lost 3 bases to trimming and J lost 10 bases; unmatched junction nucleotides: 10. The CDR3 consists of 14 residues. The germline CDR1 and CDR2 sequences are SGHVS and FQNEAQ. In DNA form, the CDR3 reads TGTGCCAGCAGCTTGGCGAGACTAGCACAAGCGCAGTATTTT. Translation gives CASSLARLAQAQYF.

The CDR3 loop reads CATSDPTGGHTDTQYF. In DNA, the CDR3 is TGTGCCACCAGTGACCCGACAGGAGGACACACAGATACGCAGTATTTT. The chain couples TRBV24-1 to TRBJ2-3; D possibly corresponds to TRBD1 (6 bases). The CDR3 loop spans 16 amino acids. V was clipped by 4 bases and J by 2 bases, with 15 bases between them. Germline V gene sequence: CDR1 KGHDR, CDR2 SFDVKD.